The 30 T cell receptor beta chains below all came from one sample that was sequenced in a study of shared clonotypes between healthy human individuals (dated by TCRdb to 2018 to 2021). Library prep was done by the immunoSEQ multiplex PCR assay. TCRdb mirrors the immuneACCESS table, restricted to in-frame sequences. Some clones are absent from its copies; in checked studies, under half trace to an unresolved V gene, and the reason for the others is unknown. Recorded for this sample are hundreds of thousands of clones; around 96% of them occurred a single time. Of the sample, around 0.29% is held by the ten largest clones. Sequencing used memory CD8+ T cells sorted from blood. The sample's cell subset or site label, in plain terms: CD45RO+ cells pooled with CCR7-negative TemRA cells. The source is a young man in good health.

V and J are TRBV2 and TRBJ2-1; 8 bases fit TRBD2. Germline loops: CDR1 SNHLY, CDR2 FYNNEI. This CDR3 has 12 residues. The V and J ends lost 4 bases and 15 bases, in that order; junction bases with no gene match: 8. The CDR3 DNA reads TGTGCCAGCAGTGCGGGCGGGAGGATGGGGTTCTTC. This encodes CASSAGGRMGFF.

The chain links TRBV11-2 to TRBJ1-6; tentatively, D is TRBD1 (5 bases). The CDR3 extends over 15 amino acids. Germline V lookup: CDR1 SGHAT, CDR2 FQNNGV. V lost 3 bases and J 5 bases, leaving 11 bases between the germline ends. The CDR3 spells CASSLTGQDNSPLHF. In DNA, the CDR3 is TGTGCCAGCAGCTTGACGGGGCAGGATAATTCACCCCTCCACTTT.

The V call is TRBV30, the J call TRBJ1-5, with a weak D call TRBD1 (5 bases). The germline V and J ends were trimmed by 1 base and 1 base, with 8 bases remaining between them. CDR3 length: 14 amino acids. Germline CDR1 GTSNPN, CDR2 SVGIG (reference sequence). CDR3 region: CAWSGGGSNQPQHF. The CDR3 nucleotides read TGTGCCTGGAGTGGTGGGGGGAGCAATCAGCCCCAGCATTTT.

This clone was picked up one time. The rearrangement uses TRBV19 and TRBJ1-1, with 8 bases matching TRBD1. This CDR3 region has 14 residues. Germline V CDR1 and CDR2: LNHDA, SQIVND (reference sequence). Losses at the gene ends were 7 bases for V and 3 bases for J; bases not matched to a gene: 7. The CDR3 spells CASIRDRHHTEAFF. CDR3 coding DNA: TGTGCCAGTATTAGGGACAGGCACCACACTGAAGCTTTCTTT.

This clone has just one count. The chain employs TRBV4-2 and TRBJ2-7; tentatively, D is TRBD1 (6 bases). The CDR3 spans 14 residues. Germline CDR1 and CDR2: LGHNA and YNFKEQ. V was shortened by 0 bases and J by 4 bases, with 10 bases between the two germline ends. The chain's CDR3 is CASSQEQTGYEQYF. The CDR3, as DNA: TGTGCCAGCAGCCAAGAGCAGACAGGATACGAGCAGTACTTC.

The chain has TRBV30 and TRBJ2-7; TRBD1 is a possible D gene (6 bases). With 0 bases removed from V and 0 bases from J, the gap between germline ends came to 12 bases. Germline CDR1 GTSNPN, CDR2 SVGIG (reference sequence). CDR3 size: 15 residues. CDR3 nucleotide sequence: TGTGCCTGGAGTGTACAGGGTCTAGGCTCCTACGAGCAGTACTTC. The encoded protein is CAWSVQGLGSYEQYF.

The chain is built from TRBV18 and TRBJ1-3, with D unresolved. Trimming took 3 bases from V and 0 from J, leaving 6 bases between them. This CDR3 is 14 amino acids long. From germline, CDR1 is KGHSH and CDR2 LQKENI. The CDR3 spells CASSPRDSGNTIYF. CDR3 DNA: TGTGCCAGCTCACCGAGGGACTCTGGAAACACCATATATTTT.

In nucleotides, the CDR3 is TGTGCCAGTAGGCCTCGGACTAGCGGAATAACAGATACGCAGTATTTT. Amino acids: CASRPRTSGITDTQYF. The chain joins TRBV19 to TRBJ2-3, with 10 bases fitting TRBD2. Germline-derived CDR1 and CDR2 are LNHDA and SQIVND (reference sequence). The V gene end was trimmed by 6 bases and the J gene end by 3 bases; junction bases not matched to a gene: 9. This CDR3 has 16 amino acids. The full variable domain, rest sourced from reference TRBV19 and TRBJ2-3, is DGGITQSPKYLFRKEGQNVTLSCEQNLNHDAMYWYRQDPGQGLRLIYYSQIVNDFQKGDIAEGYSVSREKKESFPLTVTSAQKNPTAFYLCASRPRTSGITDTQYFGPGTRLTVL.

The V gene is TRBV7-2, the J gene TRBJ2-3, with D uncertain. This CDR3 comprises 14 residues. From germline, CDR1 is SGHTA and CDR2 FQGNSA. V was cut by 1 base and J by 3 bases, with 8 bases left in between. Written as DNA, the CDR3 is TGTGCCAGCAGCTTAGGGTTTATTACAGATACGCAGTATTTT. This encodes CASSLGFITDTQYF.

This clone was picked up one time. The V call is TRBV27, the J call TRBJ2-5; the D gene is possibly TRBD1 (5 bases). CDR3 length: 13 residues. Germline CDR1 is MNHEY and CDR2 is SMNVEV (reference sequence). Trimming shortened V by 3 bases and J by 1 base, and 6 bases separated the two germline ends. CDR3 protein: CASSFRAQETQYF. The CDR3 nucleotides read TGTGCCAGCAGTTTCAGGGCCCAAGAGACCCAGTACTTC.

The gene calls are TRBV5-1 and TRBJ2-3; the match to TRBD2 covers 11 bases. The CDR3 covers 15 residues. Germline V gene sequence: CDR1 SGHRS, CDR2 YFSETQ. Trimming at V came to 4 bases and at J to 2 bases, leaving 3 bases not matched to a gene. The CDR3 sequence: CASSGTSGHTDTQYF. The CDR3 DNA reads as TGCGCCAGCAGCGGGACTAGCGGCCACACAGATACGCAGTATTTT.

J is TRBJ2-7 and V is TRBV11-2, with D possibly TRBD1 on 5 matching bases. The CDR3 is 17 residues long. The V and J ends lost 2 bases and 0 bases respectively, with 17 bases between them. Germline V gene lookup returns CDR1 SGHAT and CDR2 FQNNGV. In nucleotides, the CDR3 is TGTGCCAGCAGCTTATGGCCCCAGGGTCTTGGCTCCTACGAGCAGTACTTC. It translates to CASSLWPQGLGSYEQYF.

The V gene is TRBV14, the J gene TRBJ2-7, with D perhaps TRBD1 (6 bases). The V gene's germline CDR1 is SGHDN and CDR2 FVKESK. V was clipped by 1 base and J by 6 bases, with 16 bases between them. This CDR3 has 15 residues. The CDR3 bases are TGTGCCAGCAGCCAAGTAATTCAGGGGCACGGCGAGCAGTACTTC. Its translation is CASSQVIQGHGEQYF.

This chain links TRBV30 with TRBJ1-2; D is ambiguous. Germline V gives CDR1 GTSNPN, CDR2 SVGIG (reference sequence). Trimming stripped 4 bases from V and 0 bases from J, with 6 bases between. This CDR3 has 12 residues. This chain's CDR3 is CAWTASNYGYTF. CDR3 DNA sequence: TGTGCCTGGACAGCGTCTAACTATGGCTACACCTTC.

The chain couples TRBV10-3 to TRBJ2-5; TRBD1 is a possible D gene (6 bases). CDR1 and CDR2 from the germline V gene are ENHRY and SYGVKD. This CDR3 is built from 11 residues. CDR3 DNA: TGTGCAAGAGGGGGACGAGAGACCCAGTACTTC. Protein product: CARGGRETQYF.

The rearrangement links TRBV10-3 to TRBJ2-1, with TRBD1 identical over 9 bases. The V gene's germline CDR1 is ENHRY and CDR2 SYGVKD. Losses at the gene ends were 0 bases for V and 9 bases for J; bases not matched to a gene: 9. CDR3 length: 16 amino acids. In DNA, the CDR3 is TGTGCCATCAGTGAGTCGAAGGGACAGGGAACGGGTGAGCAGTTCTTC. This sequence encodes CAISESKGQGTGEQFF.

This chain connects TRBV30 to TRBJ1-2; 8 bases map to TRBD1. Unmatched junction bases numbered 9, after V lost 5 bases and J lost 7 bases. Looked up from germline, CDR1 is GTSNPN and CDR2 is SVGIG (reference sequence). The CDR3 extends over 13 amino acids. CDR3: CAWDTGGAGGYTF. For the CDR3, the DNA is TGTGCCTGGGACACAGGGGGGGCTGGTGGCTACACCTTC.

The chain uses TRBV6-1 and TRBJ1-2; TRBD1 matches at 7 bases. With V trimmed by 4 bases and J by 3 bases, 14 bases remained unmatched. CDR1 is MNHNS, CDR2 SASEGT, per germline. CDR3 length equals 17 residues. CDR3 region: CASSAPGQTFGDYGYTF. The DNA of the CDR3 is TGTGCCAGCAGTGCTCCGGGACAGACCTTCGGCGACTATGGCTACACCTTC.

The V gene is TRBV9, the J gene TRBJ2-1; D is possibly TRBD2 (5 bases). The germline CDR1 and CDR2 sequences are SGDLS and YYNGEE. CDR3 size: 14 residues. V was trimmed by 4 bases and J by 10 bases, leaving 18 bases between them. The DNA of the CDR3 is TGTGCCAGCAGCATTGCCGGCGCGGGTCGAGAGCAGTTCTTC. This sequence encodes CASSIAGAGREQFF.

The chain joins TRBV27 to TRBJ2-3, with D tentatively TRBD2 (6 bases). Per germline, CDR1 MNHEY and CDR2 SMNVEV (reference sequence). The CDR3 spans 13 residues. V was cut by 3 bases and J by 9 bases, with 13 bases left in between. CDR3 DNA sequence: TGTGCCAGCAGTTTTCGGGGGTTACGCACGCAGTATTTT. Its translation: CASSFRGLRTQYF.

The chain uses TRBV5-1 and TRBJ1-5; tentative D call: TRBD1 (6 bases). Between the trimmed V and J ends, which lost 3 bases and 4 bases, there was a span of 8 bases. Germline-derived CDR1 and CDR2 are SGHRS and YFSETQ. The CDR3 is 13 amino acids. CDR3 amino acids: CASSYTGNQPQHF. DNA for the CDR3: TGCGCCAGCAGCTATACAGGGAATCAGCCCCAGCATTTT.

CDR3 in amino acids: CASSPGQGAGGYTF. For the CDR3, the DNA is TGTGCCAGCAGCCCGGGACAGGGGGCCGGTGGCTACACCTTC. J is TRBJ1-2 and V is TRBV5-4, with TRBD1 matching 12 bases. The CDR3 is 14 residues long. Germline lookup yields CDR1 SGHNT and CDR2 YYREEE (reference sequence). The V gene end was trimmed by 4 bases and the J gene end by 7 bases; junction bases not matched to a gene: 5.

In DNA, the CDR3 is TGTGCCAGCAGCTTAGCGACCGGAGGAGAACTGAATGAAAAACTGTTTTTT. Translating gives CASSLATGGELNEKLFF. The J gene is TRBJ1-4, the V gene TRBV7-9; D is unclear. The germline gives CDR1 SEHNR, CDR2 FQNEAQ (reference sequence). The CDR3 length is 17 residues. V lost 0 bases, J lost 5 bases, and 16 bases lay in between.

CDR3 nucleotides: TGTGCCACCAAGCAGACAGGGGGGAACACCGGGGAGCTGTTTTTT. It is translated as CATKQTGGNTGELFF. This chain joins TRBV6-1 and TRBJ2-2; TRBD1 matches at 9 bases. Germline lookup yields CDR1 MNHNS and CDR2 SASEGT. The CDR3 is 15 amino acids. Trimming at V came to 10 bases and at J to 1 base, leaving 7 bases not matched to a gene.

Notes on this clone: A junction end diverges from the germline sequence, so it may reflect a read error. V usage is TRBV4-1 and J usage is TRBJ2-2; D gene ambiguous. Germline CDR1 is MGHRA and CDR2 is YSYEKL. This CDR3 has 15 residues. The CDR3 DNA sequence: TGCGCCAGCAGCCCACAAGGGTTGAACGCCGGGGAGCTGTTTTTT. This codes for CASSPQGLNAGELFF.

J is TRBJ2-3 and V is TRBV2, with D uncertain. Per the germline V gene, CDR1 is SNHLY and CDR2 is FYNNEI. V lost 8 bases to trimming and J lost 9 bases, with 3 bases between them. The CDR3 covers 8 residues. The CDR3 protein is CASVTQYF. The CDR3 DNA sequence: TGTGCCAGCGTCACGCAGTATTTT.

The J gene is TRBJ2-7, the V gene TRBV27, with a possible D match to TRBD1 (6 bases). The V gene's germline CDR1 is MNHEY and CDR2 SMNVEV (reference sequence). V lost 5 bases, J lost 3 bases, and 11 bases lay in between. The CDR3 is made up of 13 amino acids. CDR3 loop: CASSPARGYEQYF. In DNA form, the CDR3 reads TGTGCCAGCAGTCCCGCCAGGGGCTACGAGCAGTACTTC.

The chain couples TRBV7-9 to TRBJ2-3; 7 bases map to TRBD2. V shed 5 bases and J 12 bases; nucleotides not matched to a gene: 11. The CDR3 runs to 13 residues. Germline V gene sequence: CDR1 SEHNR, CDR2 FQNEAQ (reference sequence). The CDR3 loop reads CASSHGLGTHQYF. Here the CDR3 DNA reads TGTGCCAGCAGCCACGGACTAGGCACCCATCAGTATTTT.

This chain uses TRBV5-4 with TRBJ2-1; 15 bases map to TRBD2. CDR3 length equals 20 residues. The V segment lost 4 bases and the J segment 0 bases; nucleotides outside the gene matches: 11. Germline CDR1 reads SGHNT; CDR2 reads YYREEE (reference sequence). CDR3 nucleotide sequence: TGTGCCAGCAGCCGGGGACTAGCGGGAGGTCTCTTATCCTCCTACAATGAGCAGTTCTTC. Protein product: CASSRGLAGGLLSSYNEQFF.

The rearrangement joins TRBV19 to TRBJ2-7; 7 bases map to TRBD2. Looked up from germline, CDR1 is LNHDA and CDR2 is SQIVND (reference sequence). Trimming removed 6 bases from V and 2 bases from J; junction bases left unmatched: 10. The CDR3 is made up of 15 amino acids. This chain's CDR3 is CASSLGLDETYEQYF. CDR3 nucleotides: TGTGCCAGTAGCCTCGGACTAGACGAAACCTACGAGCAGTACTTC.